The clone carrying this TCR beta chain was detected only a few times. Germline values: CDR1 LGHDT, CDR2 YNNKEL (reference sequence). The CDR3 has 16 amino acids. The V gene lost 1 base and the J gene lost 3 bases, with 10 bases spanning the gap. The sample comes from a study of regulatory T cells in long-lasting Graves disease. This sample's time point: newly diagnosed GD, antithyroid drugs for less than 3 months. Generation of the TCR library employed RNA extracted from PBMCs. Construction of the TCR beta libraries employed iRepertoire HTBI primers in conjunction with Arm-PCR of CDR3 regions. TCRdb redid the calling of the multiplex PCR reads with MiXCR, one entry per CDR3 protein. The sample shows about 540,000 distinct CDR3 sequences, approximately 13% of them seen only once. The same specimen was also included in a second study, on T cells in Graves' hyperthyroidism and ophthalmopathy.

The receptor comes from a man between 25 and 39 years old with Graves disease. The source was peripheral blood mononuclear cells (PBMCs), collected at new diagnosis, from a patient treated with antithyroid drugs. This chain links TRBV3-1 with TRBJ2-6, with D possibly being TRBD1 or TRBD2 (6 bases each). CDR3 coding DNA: TGTGCCAGCAGCCAAGCGGGGGCGCTTGGGGCCAACGTCCTGACTTTC. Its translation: CASSQAGALGANVLTF.